A single sample is the source of the 32 T cell receptor beta chains below, sequenced in a study of blood T cell repertoires in COVID-19. Repertoires were generated with immunoSEQ multiplex PCR, while TCRdb's copy carries only in-frame clones and drops some. The sample shows 450,000 to 500,000 clones, 80% to 90% of them seen only once. The sample was peripheral blood. All receptors come from a human donor in a cohort sampled during active COVID-19.

This clone was detected once. The chain carries TRBV28 and TRBJ2-2; the match to TRBD1 covers 10 bases. The V gene end was trimmed by 4 bases and the J gene end by 8 bases; junction bases not matched to a gene: 7. The CDR3 length is 15 residues. Germline CDR1 is MDHEN and CDR2 is SYDVKM. DNA of the CDR3: TGTGCCAGCAGTTCCCGGGACAGGGGAAAAGGGGAGCTGTTTTTT. Translating gives CASSSRDRGKGELFF.

V is TRBV11-2 and J is TRBJ2-3, with a weak D call TRBD1 (6 bases). There are 19 residues in the CDR3. CDR1 is SGHAT, CDR2 FQNNGV, per germline. Trimming took off 7 bases at V and 2 bases at J, with 28 bases between the two ends. This CDR3 is CASTFRGIARGYFTDTQYF. The DNA of the CDR3 is TGTGCCAGCACCTTTAGGGGGATTGCTAGGGGATATTTCACAGATACGCAGTATTTT.

V usage is TRBV18 and J usage is TRBJ2-7; 11 bases align to TRBD1. This CDR3 contains 15 residues. Germline V gene data show CDR1 as KGHSH and CDR2 as LQKENI. V gave up 3 bases and J gave up 7 bases; unmatched junction bases: 8. DNA for the CDR3: TGTGCCAGCTCACCGCCGGACAGGGGGCGAGGTGAGCAGTACTTC. It yields the protein CASSPPDRGRGEQYF.

The V and J genes are TRBV27 and TRBJ2-7, with 7 positions matching TRBD1. The trim removed 8 bases at V and 5 bases at J, leaving 12 bases unmatched. Germline V CDR1 and CDR2: MNHEY, SMNVEV (reference sequence). CDR3 length: 14 residues. CDR3 protein: CASLHNRGHDEQYF. CDR3 bases: TGTGCCAGCTTACATAACAGGGGTCACGACGAGCAGTACTTC.

The chain joins TRBV6-1 to TRBJ1-2; D unclear. The CDR3 loop spans 16 amino acids. Germline V CDR1 and CDR2: MNHNS, SASEGT. The ends were cut back, 2 bases at V and 2 bases at J, with 15 bases in the middle. CDR3 DNA sequence: TGTGCCAGCAGTGAATTTCATGAGGGAGGGAACTATGGCTACACCTTC. This codes for CASSEFHEGGNYGYTF.

This clone has only one observation. The chain carries TRBV5-1 and TRBJ2-1; TRBD2 agrees at 14 bases. CDR1 SGHRS and CDR2 YFSETQ come from the germline V gene. CDR3 length: 14 amino acids. Trimming cost V 9 bases and J 6 bases; bases outside gene matches: 5. The CDR3 is CATGTSGSSNEQFF. The CDR3 bases are TGCGCCACCGGGACTAGCGGGAGTAGCAATGAGCAGTTCTTC.

The table lists this clone with a few counts. The V call is TRBV5-6, the J call TRBJ1-4; D gene ambiguous. V shed 4 bases and J shed 3 bases, with 13 bases lying between them. CDR3 length: 15 amino acids. Looked up from germline, CDR1 is SGHDT and CDR2 is YYEEEE. CDR3 nucleotide sequence: TGTGCCAGCAGCCCATCCCGGGAATCTAATGAAAAACTGTTTTTT. Amino acid sequence: CASSPSRESNEKLFF.

The chain links TRBV7-9 to TRBJ1-5, with D possibly TRBD1 on 5 matching bases. Looked up from germline, CDR1 is SEHNR and CDR2 is FQNEAQ (reference sequence). The V end was cut by 4 bases, the J end by 0 bases, with 13 bases between. This CDR3 region has 16 residues. The CDR3 bases are TGTGCCAGCAGCTCCCCAGGGATTACTAGCAATCAGCCCCAGCATTTT. Translating gives CASSSPGITSNQPQHF.

In the case of this clone: At the DNA level, this CDR3 is encoded by other sequences in the same sample as well. The chain links TRBV27 to TRBJ2-7; 9 bases are shared with TRBD1. The CDR3 covers 14 residues. J lost 2 bases, V lost 6 bases, and 5 bases had no gene match. CDR1 is MNHEY, CDR2 SMNVEV, per germline (reference sequence). The CDR3 protein is CASRLGQGAYEQYF. For the CDR3, the DNA is TGTGCCAGCAGGTTGGGACAGGGTGCCTACGAGCAGTACTTC.

The rearrangement links TRBV28 to TRBJ1-2; D remains unclear. This CDR3 is built from 14 residues. Trimming removed 7 bases at V and 10 bases at J, with 22 bases between. Germline values: CDR1 MDHEN, CDR2 SYDVKM. The CDR3 region is CASTSPDPGWIYTF. The CDR3 nucleotides are TGTGCCAGCACCTCCCCTGATCCGGGGTGGATCTACACCTTC.

The genes are TRBV5-6 and TRBJ2-5; TRBD2 aligns across 7 bases. The CDR3 spans 13 residues. Trimming took 4 bases from V and 4 from J; bases not matched to a gene: 4. The germline V gene encodes CDR1 SGHDT and CDR2 YYEEEE. CDR3 coding DNA: TGTGCCAGCAGCCTCGGACTAGGAGAGACCCAGTACTTC. This codes for CASSLGLGETQYF. The whole variable domain, remainder taken from reference TRBV5-6 and TRBJ2-5, is DAGVTQSPTHLIKTRGQQVTLRCSPKSGHDTVSWYQQALGQGPQFIFQYYEEEERQRGNFPDRFSGHQFPNYSSELNVNALLLGDSALYLCASSLGLGETQYFGPGTRLLVL.

This chain links TRBV19 with TRBJ1-2, with D possibly TRBD1 on 6 matching bases. CDR3 length: 12 amino acids. V was shortened by 5 bases and J by 8 bases, with 12 bases between the two germline ends. Germline V gene data show CDR1 as LNHDA and CDR2 as SQIVND (reference sequence). The CDR3 sequence is CASSRGARGYTF. The DNA of the CDR3 is TGTGCCAGTAGTCGGGGGGCGCGAGGCTACACCTTC.

The chain carries TRBV15 and TRBJ2-5, with a possible D match to TRBD2 (6 bases). Germline assignment: CDR1 LNHNV and CDR2 YYDKDF (reference sequence). This CDR3 region has 14 residues. V was cut by 7 bases and J by 6 bases, with 18 bases left in between. The CDR3 bases are TGTGCCACCACCCTAGCAGGAGGGCGTCAGACCCAGTACTTC. Residues: CATTLAGGRQTQYF.

In its sample, this clone was seen a few times. This chain links TRBV14 with TRBJ2-6; D is unclear. The CDR3 loop spans 15 amino acids. V was shortened by 4 bases and J by 0 bases, with 7 bases between the two germline ends. Germline lookup yields CDR1 SGHDN and CDR2 FVKESK. CDR3 nucleotides: TGTGCCAGCAGCCGACATACCTCTGGGGCCAACGTCCTGACTTTC. It encodes CASSRHTSGANVLTF.

The rearrangement joins TRBV10-3 to TRBJ1-3; 7 bases map to TRBD1. The CDR3 length is 16 residues. With 0 bases clipped from V and 3 bases from J, the junction kept 5 bases outside the gene matches. CDR1 is ENHRY, CDR2 SYGVKD, per germline. The CDR3 loop reads CAISESGGPLGNTIYF. The CDR3 region has the DNA TGTGCCATCAGTGAGTCAGGGGGCCCTCTTGGAAACACCATATATTTT.

This clone was seen a handful of times. The chain combines TRBV7-8 with TRBJ2-2; possibly TRBD2 for D (5 bases). This CDR3 is built from 14 residues. V shed 3 bases and J shed 4 bases, with 9 bases lying between them. CDR1 is SGHVS and CDR2 is FQNEAQ in the germline V gene. This chain's CDR3 is CASSLGRRTGELFF. In nucleotides, the CDR3 is TGTGCCAGCAGCTTGGGGAGACGCACCGGGGAGCTGTTTTTT.

V and J are TRBV5-1 and TRBJ2-3; TRBD1 matches at 10 bases. V shed 4 bases, J shed 3 bases, and the junction held 8 bases outside the gene matches. Germline V gives CDR1 SGHRS, CDR2 YFSETQ. CDR3 length: 16 amino acids. CDR3 nucleotides: TGCGCCAGCAGCCTCAGTCCGGACAGGGGGACAGATACGCAGTATTTT. This encodes CASSLSPDRGTDTQYF.

The rearrangement links TRBV7-9 to TRBJ2-3, with 10 bases fitting TRBD2. Trimming at V came to 8 bases and at J to 1 base, leaving 6 bases not matched to a gene. The CDR3 is 15 amino acids. Looked up from germline, CDR1 is SEHNR and CDR2 is FQNEAQ (reference sequence). This CDR3 reads CASRTGLAGTDTQYF. CDR3 bases: TGTGCCAGCCGAACAGGACTAGCGGGCACAGATACGCAGTATTTT.

The chain employs TRBV7-6 and TRBJ2-2; possibly TRBD1 for D (5 bases). The CDR3 has 16 amino acids. CDR1 and CDR2 (germline): SGHVS, FNYEAQ. V lost 0 bases and J lost 7, with 15 bases in between. The CDR3 DNA reads TGTGCCAGCAGCTTAGCTGGGCAGGGAAGCGTCGGGGAGCTGTTTTTT. This sequence encodes CASSLAGQGSVGELFF.

This clone has more than one count but fewer than ten. The V gene is TRBV5-6, the J gene TRBJ1-1, with D tentatively TRBD1 (6 bases). V was shortened by 6 bases and J by 5 bases, with 11 bases between the two germline ends. The V gene's germline CDR1 is SGHDT and CDR2 YYEEEE. The CDR3 length is 12 residues. CDR3 sequence reads: CASTKGGTEAFF. The CDR3 DNA reads TGTGCCAGCACCAAAGGGGGTACTGAAGCTTTCTTT.

The V and J genes are TRBV2 and TRBJ2-3; no clear D. The CDR3 has 14 amino acids. Trimming removed 7 bases at V and 0 bases at J, with 11 bases between. Germline CDR1 is SNHLY and CDR2 is FYNNEI. The CDR3: CASNLDLSTDTQYF. CDR3 nucleotides: TGTGCCAGCAACCTAGACTTGAGCACAGATACGCAGTATTTT.

This clone has only a few counts. DNA for the CDR3: TGTGCCAGTGCTCCCCTATCGGGACAAGCGAACACTGAAGCTTTCTTT. The encoded protein is CASAPLSGQANTEAFF. The chain combines TRBV19 with TRBJ1-1; possible D gene TRBD1, 6 bases. There are 16 residues in the CDR3. V dropped 8 bases and J dropped 1 base, with 20 bases sitting between them. Looked up from germline, CDR1 is LNHDA and CDR2 is SQIVND (reference sequence).

The V gene is TRBV6-5, the J gene TRBJ2-2, with 7 bases lining up with TRBD1. Germline CDR1 MNHEY, CDR2 SVGAGI. Losses at the gene ends were 5 bases for V and 5 bases for J; bases not matched to a gene: 8. The CDR3 length is 15 residues. CDR3 residues: CASSLIYRGTGELFF. For the CDR3, the DNA is TGTGCCAGCAGTCTCATTTACAGGGGTACCGGGGAGCTGTTTTTT.

This chain connects TRBV11-2 to TRBJ2-3, with 11 positions matching TRBD2. J lost 4 bases, V lost 4 bases, and 7 bases had no gene match. The CDR3 has 16 amino acids. CDR1 and CDR2 (germline): SGHAT, FQNNGV. DNA of the CDR3: TGTGCCAGCAGCTCCTTTACTAGCGGGAGTTCAGATACGCAGTATTTT. The encoded protein is CASSSFTSGSSDTQYF.

This sequence joins TRBV5-1 and TRBJ2-5, with 9 bases identical to TRBD1. The V gene end was trimmed by 3 bases and the J gene end by 5 bases; junction bases not matched to a gene: 8. Germline lookup yields CDR1 SGHRS and CDR2 YFSETQ. The CDR3 spans 15 residues. CDR3 in DNA: TGCGCCAGCAGCTCACGGACAGGGGTCTTTGAGACCCAGTACTTC. Protein sequence: CASSSRTGVFETQYF.

CDR3 loop: CASSLPSGRAQHEQFF. The CDR3 nucleotides are TGTGCCAGCAGCTTACCTAGCGGGAGGGCCCAACATGAGCAGTTCTTC. The chain recombines TRBV11-2 with TRBJ2-1, with 12 bases that match TRBD2. Per germline, CDR1 SGHAT and CDR2 FQNNGV. Trimming removed 2 bases from V and 8 bases from J; junction bases left unmatched: 7. This CDR3 region has 16 residues.

The chain uses TRBV28 and TRBJ1-2; 8 bases are a match to TRBD1. Germline CDR1 is MDHEN and CDR2 is SYDVKM. V dropped 6 bases and J dropped 8; count of bases not matched to a gene: 11. The CDR3 runs 14 residues. CDR3: CASSRSGGAPGYTF. In DNA, the CDR3 is TGTGCCAGCAGCCGGTCAGGGGGCGCTCCCGGCTACACCTTC.

V is TRBV5-6 and J is TRBJ2-2; 9 bases map to TRBD1. Germline V gene lookup returns CDR1 SGHDT and CDR2 YYEEEE. The CDR3 has 16 amino acids. V dropped 1 base and J dropped 1; count of bases not matched to a gene: 2. This CDR3 reads CASSLMGQGNTGELFF. CDR3 DNA: TGTGCCAGCAGCTTGATGGGACAGGGGAACACCGGGGAGCTGTTTTTT.

This clone was seen just once. J is TRBJ2-6 and V is TRBV30; 14 positions match TRBD2. CDR3 length: 15 residues. With V trimmed by 7 bases and J by 2 bases, 1 base remained unmatched. Germline CDR1 is GTSNPN and CDR2 is SVGIG (reference sequence). CDR3 loop: CALGLAGAGANVLTF. For the CDR3, the DNA is TGTGCCTTGGGACTAGCGGGAGCTGGGGCCAACGTCCTGACTTTC. The variable domain in full, with the rest retrieved from reference TRBV30 and TRBJ2-6, is SQTIHQWPATLVQPVGSPLSLECTVEGTSNPNLYWYRQAAGRGLQLLFYSVGIGQISSEVPQNLSASRPQDRQFILSSKKLLLSDSGFYLCALGLAGAGANVLTFGAGSRLTVL.

This chain uses TRBV19 with TRBJ1-3; TRBD1 agrees at 7 bases. Germline-derived CDR1 and CDR2 are LNHDA and SQIVND (reference sequence). The junction had 6 bases not matched to a gene; V was cut back by 5 bases and J by 2 bases. CDR3 length: 15 amino acids. The CDR3 DNA reads as TGTGCCAGTAGTCGGGGACAGCGTGCTGGAAACACCATATATTTT. Translation: CASSRGQRAGNTIYF.

This clone was seen a handful of times. This chain uses TRBV6-6 with TRBJ1-5; maybe TRBD1 (5 bases). The germline gives CDR1 MNHNY, CDR2 SVGAGI (reference sequence). The CDR3 sequence is 14 residues long. Between the trimmed V and J ends, which lost 7 bases and 0 bases, there was a span of 10 bases. The DNA of the CDR3 is TGTGCCAGCACTCAGGGTAATAGCAATCAGCCCCAGCATTTT. It codes for CASTQGNSNQPQHF.

The J gene is TRBJ1-1, the V gene TRBV3-1 (or the pseudogene TRBV3-2); the D gene is possibly TRBD1 (6 bases). Germline V gene data show CDR1 as LGHDT and CDR2 as YNNKEL (reference sequence). The ends were cut back, 2 bases at V and 5 bases at J, with 9 bases in the middle. This CDR3 has 13 residues. CDR3 in amino acids: CASSQQGRTEAFF. CDR3 DNA sequence: TGTGCCAGCAGCCAACAGGGGCGGACTGAAGCTTTCTTT.